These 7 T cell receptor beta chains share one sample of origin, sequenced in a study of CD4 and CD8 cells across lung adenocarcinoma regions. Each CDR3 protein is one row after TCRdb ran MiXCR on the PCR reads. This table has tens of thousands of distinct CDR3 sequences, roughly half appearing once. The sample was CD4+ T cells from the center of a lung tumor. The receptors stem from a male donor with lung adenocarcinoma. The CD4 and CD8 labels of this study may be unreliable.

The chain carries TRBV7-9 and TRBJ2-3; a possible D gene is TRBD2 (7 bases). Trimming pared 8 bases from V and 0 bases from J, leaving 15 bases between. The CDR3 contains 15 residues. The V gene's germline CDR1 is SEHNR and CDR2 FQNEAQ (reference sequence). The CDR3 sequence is CASGRGGASTDTQYF. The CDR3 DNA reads TGTGCCAGCGGAAGGGGGGGAGCAAGCACAGATACGCAGTATTTT.

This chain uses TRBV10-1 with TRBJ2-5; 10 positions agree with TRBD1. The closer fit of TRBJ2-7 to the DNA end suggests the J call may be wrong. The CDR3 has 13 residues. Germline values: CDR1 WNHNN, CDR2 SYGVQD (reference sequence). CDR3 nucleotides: TGCGCCAGCAGTCGGGACAGGGGAGGCGAGCAGTACTTC. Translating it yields CASSRDRGGEQYF.

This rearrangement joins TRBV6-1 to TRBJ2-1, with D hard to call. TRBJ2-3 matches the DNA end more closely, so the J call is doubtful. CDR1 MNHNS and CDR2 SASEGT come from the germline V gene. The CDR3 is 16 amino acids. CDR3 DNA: TGTGCCAGCAGTCGTAAGGCAGGCAGCTCCTACAATGCGCAGTATTTT. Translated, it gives CASSRKAGSSYNAQYF.

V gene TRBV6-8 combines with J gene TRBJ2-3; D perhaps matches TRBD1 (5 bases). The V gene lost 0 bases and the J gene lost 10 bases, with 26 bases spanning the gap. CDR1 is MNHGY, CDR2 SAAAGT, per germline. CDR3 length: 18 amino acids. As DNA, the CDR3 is TGTGCCAGCAGTTACTCGCGTTGCTCTGCCGTAAGCACAGGTGCGCAGTATTTT. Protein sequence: CASSYSRCSAVSTGAQYF.

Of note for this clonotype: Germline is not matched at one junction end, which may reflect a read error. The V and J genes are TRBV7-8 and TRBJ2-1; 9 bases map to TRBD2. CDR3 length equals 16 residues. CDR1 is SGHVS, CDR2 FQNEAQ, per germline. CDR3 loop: CASRSTQAGGTDEQYF. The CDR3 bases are TGTGCCAGCCGGTCCACCCAGGCGGGGGGGACAGATGAGCAGTACTTT.

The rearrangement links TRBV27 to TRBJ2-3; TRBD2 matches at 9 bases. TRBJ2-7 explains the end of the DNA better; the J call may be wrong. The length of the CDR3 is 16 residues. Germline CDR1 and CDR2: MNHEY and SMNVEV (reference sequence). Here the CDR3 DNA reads TGTGCCAGCAGTCCACTGGGCGGGGGGGCCAAAAACATGCAGTACTTC. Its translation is CASSPLGGGAKNMQYF.

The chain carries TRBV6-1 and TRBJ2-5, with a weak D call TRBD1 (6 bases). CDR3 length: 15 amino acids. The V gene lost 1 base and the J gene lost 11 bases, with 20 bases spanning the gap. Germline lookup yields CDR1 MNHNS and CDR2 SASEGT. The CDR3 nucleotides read TGTGCCAGCAGTGAAGACTTGGGGGCGGCCGTTGAGCAGTACTTC. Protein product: CASSEDLGAAVEQYF.